Below are 31 T cell receptor beta chains sequenced from a single sample in a study of HIV-infected patients and healthy controls. Follow-up blood was drawn about 14 weeks, roughly three months, after antiretroviral therapy began. Whole blood was used without fractionation, so all unsorted peripheral T cells were included. 500 ng RNA was reverse transcribed with alpha and beta constant-region primers. Each of the alpha and beta chains got its own library through chain-specific third strand synthesis with indices. One entry per CDR3 protein results from TCRdb running MiXCR on the 5' RACE reads. The profile shows around 11,000 distinct CDR3 sequences, around 5.4% of them singletons. The source was blood, collected during antiretroviral therapy. The receptors were sampled from an adult with HIV infection. The donor label of this sample is uncertain.

A few counts support this clonotype. The CDR3 region has the DNA TGCAGCGTTGAAGACCCGACCGAGTACGAGCAGTACTTC. It codes for CSVEDPTEYEQYF. The chain has TRBV29-1 and TRBJ2-7; no reliable D call. The CDR3 has 13 residues. Between the trimmed V and J ends, which lost 0 bases and 4 bases, there was a span of 10 bases. Per the germline V gene, CDR1 is SQVTM and CDR2 is ANQGSEA.

This clonotype has a count of ten or more. The chain is built from TRBV3-1 and TRBJ1-2; D unclear. The V gene lost 3 bases and the J gene lost 2 bases, with 4 bases spanning the gap. The CDR3 has 12 residues. Germline CDR1 and CDR2: LGHDT and YNNKEL (reference sequence). CDR3: CASSQSNYGYTF. The CDR3 DNA is TGTGCCAGCAGCCAGTCAAACTATGGCTACACCTTC.

This clonotype is judged medium-sized. The J gene is TRBJ2-1, the V gene TRBV11-2, with a tentative D call TRBD1 (5 bases). This CDR3 comprises 16 residues. Looked up from germline, CDR1 is SGHAT and CDR2 is FQNNGV. V was clipped by 1 base and J by 0 bases, with 10 bases between them. Here the CDR3 DNA reads TGTGCCAGCAGCTTAGGGGGCCGGGTCTCCTACAATGAGCAGTTCTTC. Translation: CASSLGGRVSYNEQFF.

This clonotype was observed many times. V and J are TRBV12-3 or TRBV12-4 and TRBJ2-3; D possibly corresponds to TRBD2 (6 bases). Trimming cost V 5 bases and J 8 bases, with 20 bases left between them. The CDR3 covers 15 residues. The CDR3 DNA follows: TGTGCCAGCAGTGCGGCCCCGGGAGATGGGGGTACGCAGTATTTT. As protein: CASSAAPGDGGTQYF.

In its sample, this clonotype was seen many times. The chain uses TRBV29-1 and TRBJ2-1; TRBD2 matches 7 bases. V was clipped by 4 bases and J by 2 bases; unmatched bases: 8. Germline-derived CDR1 and CDR2 are SQVTM and ANQGSEA. The CDR3 is 15 residues long. The CDR3 loop is CSVALGGMTYNEQFF. The CDR3 DNA follows: TGCAGCGTTGCTTTGGGGGGGATGACCTACAATGAGCAGTTCTTC.

At least ten counts were recorded for this clonotype. This chain uses TRBV30 with TRBJ2-1, with a tentative D call TRBD2 (5 bases). The CDR3 is 12 residues long. Germline CDR1 GTSNPN, CDR2 SVGIG (reference sequence). Trimming stripped 2 bases from V and 10 bases from J, with 12 bases between. CDR3 coding DNA: TGTGCCTGGAGTAACACACGAGGGGAGCAGTTCTTC. It translates to CAWSNTRGEQFF.

This clonotype was recorded many times. The gene calls are TRBV19 and TRBJ1-1; D ambiguous. V was clipped by 0 bases and J by 0 bases, with 11 bases between them. The CDR3 covers 16 residues. Germline loops: CDR1 LNHDA, CDR2 SQIVND (reference sequence). The CDR3 spells CASSIDVGYLNTEAFF. CDR3 nucleotides: TGTGCCAGTAGTATAGATGTTGGATACTTGAACACTGAAGCTTTCTTT.

For the CDR3, the DNA is TGTGCCAGTAGTAGGACTAGCGGGAGGGAGAATGAGCAGTTCTTC. This encodes CASSRTSGRENEQFF. The chain joins TRBV19 to TRBJ2-1; 15 nucleotides match TRBD2. Germline V gene sequence: CDR1 LNHDA, CDR2 SQIVND (reference sequence). V lost 4 bases to trimming and J lost 7 bases; unmatched junction nucleotides: 2. The CDR3 is 15 residues long.

At least ten counts were recorded for this clonotype. The chain links TRBV6-6 to TRBJ1-1; possibly TRBD1 for D (5 bases). The CDR3 covers 12 residues. Trimming took off 5 bases at V and 10 bases at J, with 14 bases between the two ends. Germline CDR1 MNHNY, CDR2 SVGAGI (reference sequence). CDR3 in amino acids: CASSPDTLRAFF. The CDR3 DNA sequence: TGTGCCAGCAGTCCGGACACTTTGAGAGCTTTCTTT.

Sample share makes this clonotype medium-sized (0.01 to 0.1%). The J gene is TRBJ1-1, the V gene TRBV6-5; D gene uncertain. Germline lookup yields CDR1 MNHEY and CDR2 SVGAGI. The length of the CDR3 is 16 residues. Trimming removed 0 bases at V and 0 bases at J, with 11 bases between. The CDR3: CASSYSGRSLNTEAFF. The CDR3 DNA sequence: TGTGCCAGCAGTTACTCGGGCAGATCTCTGAACACTGAAGCTTTCTTT.

This clonotype was seen at least ten times. V and J are TRBV12-3 or TRBV12-4 and TRBJ2-7; TRBD1 matches 8 bases. The V gene end was trimmed by 7 bases and the J gene end by 3 bases; junction bases not matched to a gene: 14. The CDR3 has 16 amino acids. CDR3 protein: CASTYSGTGRVYEQYF. CDR3 DNA sequence: TGTGCCAGCACTTACTCTGGGACAGGTCGGGTCTACGAGCAGTACTTC.

This chain uses TRBV11-2 with TRBJ1-1; tentative D call: TRBD1 (5 bases). This CDR3 spans 13 amino acids. Germline V gives CDR1 SGHAT, CDR2 FQNNGV. Deletions cut 10 bases from V and 0 bases from J, with 12 bases between. DNA of the CDR3: TGTGCCACGCGGAGGGGCATGAACACTGAAGCTTTCTTT. Translated: CATRRGMNTEAFF.

This clonotype occurred many times. The V call is TRBV14, the J call TRBJ2-4; tentatively, D is TRBD2 (5 bases). This CDR3 spans 12 amino acids. V dropped 3 bases and J dropped 9 bases, with 9 bases sitting between them. Germline CDR1 reads SGHDN; CDR2 reads FVKESK. The CDR3 is CASSQIAGIQYF. The CDR3 coding sequence is TGTGCCAGCAGCCAGATCGCGGGCATTCAGTACTTC.

This clonotype was picked up many times. The rearrangement uses TRBV12-3 or TRBV12-4 and TRBJ1-1, with 8 bases lining up with TRBD1. The CDR3 totals 15 residues. The J segment lost 0 bases and the V segment lost 3 bases, leaving 3 bases of the junction unmatched. The CDR3 coding sequence is TGTGCCAGCAGTTTGGCGACAGGGGTGAACACTGAAGCTTTCTTT. Protein: CASSLATGVNTEAFF.

Many counts were recorded for this clonotype. V and J are TRBV27 and TRBJ2-1; 8 bases agree with TRBD2. CDR1 is MNHEY, CDR2 SMNVEV, per germline (reference sequence). The CDR3 covers 15 residues. The ends lost 5 bases at V and 2 bases at J; junction bases unmatched: 5. In nucleotides, the CDR3 is TGTGCCAGCAGTCCCGGGACTAGTCCCTACAATGAGCAGTTCTTC. Amino acid sequence: CASSPGTSPYNEQFF.

This clonotype showed up many times. The chain carries TRBV5-6 and TRBJ2-5; perhaps TRBD1 as D (5 bases). CDR1 and CDR2 from the germline V gene are SGHDT and YYEEEE. The CDR3 is made up of 15 amino acids. V lost 4 bases to trimming and J lost 0 bases, with 13 bases between them. The CDR3 sequence is CASSPRVLYQETQYF. CDR3 DNA sequence: TGTGCCAGCAGCCCCAGGGTCTTATACCAAGAGACCCAGTACTTC.

This clonotype was recorded at least ten times. V and J are TRBV20-1 and TRBJ2-5, with 12 bases that match TRBD2. J gave up 0 bases and V 5 bases, and 10 bases lay outside the gene matches. The germline V gene encodes CDR1 DFQATT and CDR2 SNEGSKA (reference sequence). The CDR3 length is 17 residues. The CDR3 sequence: CSAFLGLAGPYQETQYF. The DNA of the CDR3 is TGCAGTGCTTTTCTCGGACTAGCGGGGCCGTACCAAGAGACCCAGTACTTC.

Judged by abundance, this clonotype is medium-sized. This rearrangement joins TRBV25-1 to TRBJ1-5, with D hard to call. The germline gives CDR1 MGHDK, CDR2 SYGVNS. This CDR3 spans 12 amino acids. Trimming left V 6 bases short and J 8 bases short, with 11 bases between. The CDR3 reads CASSLGMEPQHF. The CDR3 DNA reads as TGTGCCAGCAGCCTTGGAATGGAGCCCCAGCATTTT.

This clonotype was observed many times. V and J are TRBV2 and TRBJ1-2; D unclear. The CDR3 is 14 residues long. Trimming cost V 2 bases and J 6 bases, with 13 bases left between them. Germline V gives CDR1 SNHLY, CDR2 FYNNEI. CDR3 sequence reads: CASSERVRVDGYTF. Written as DNA, the CDR3 is TGTGCCAGCAGTGAACGGGTCAGAGTAGATGGCTACACCTTC.

This clonotype was observed at least ten times. This chain links TRBV7-9 with TRBJ1-1, with D tentatively TRBD1 (5 bases). Looked up from germline, CDR1 is SEHNR and CDR2 is FQNEAQ (reference sequence). Trimming shortened V by 4 bases and J by 6 bases, and 15 bases separated the two germline ends. The CDR3 runs 14 residues. The CDR3 nucleotides read TGTGCCAGCAGCTCCGACAGCCTCTGGGCTGAAGCTTTCTTT. It translates to CASSSDSLWAEAFF.

There are many counts of this clonotype. The rearrangement joins TRBV12-3 or TRBV12-4 to TRBJ1-6; 12 bases match TRBD1. V lost 4 bases, J lost 7 bases, and 5 bases stayed unmatched. CDR3 length: 16 residues. The CDR3 DNA is TGTGCCAGCAGTTCGCCGGGACAGGGGGCGAATTCACCCCTCCACTTT. Its translation is CASSSPGQGANSPLHF.

In this sample, this clonotype turned up many times. The chain couples TRBV3-1 to TRBJ2-7; 8 bases are shared with TRBD1. Germline V gene data show CDR1 as LGHDT and CDR2 as YNNKEL (reference sequence). This CDR3 contains 13 residues. Trimming cost V 0 bases and J 12 bases; bases outside gene matches: 7. The CDR3 DNA sequence: TGTGCCAGCAGCCAAGATAGGAGACAGGGGCCGTACTTC. Its translation: CASSQDRRQGPYF.

In this sample, this clonotype turned up many times. The chain's CDR3 is CASSYNRGGGAYEQYF. In DNA, the CDR3 is TGTGCCAGCAGTTACAATCGGGGCGGGGGGGCCTACGAGCAGTACTTC. This chain joins TRBV6-5 and TRBJ2-7, with 9 bases matching TRBD2. CDR1 is MNHEY, CDR2 SVGAGI, per germline. With 2 bases clipped from V and 2 bases from J, the junction kept 7 bases outside the gene matches. This CDR3 is built from 16 residues.

This clonotype was seen at least ten times. This chain connects TRBV18 to TRBJ1-1; D remains ambiguous. V was cut by 4 bases and J by 1 base, with 7 bases left in between. Germline lookup yields CDR1 KGHSH and CDR2 LQKENI. The CDR3 is made up of 13 amino acids. The CDR3 DNA reads TGTGCCAGCTCACGGCAGGAGAACACTGAAGCTTTCTTT. It yields the protein CASSRQENTEAFF.

This clonotype is medium-sized (0.01 to 0.1%) within its sample. The CDR3 nucleotides are TGTGCCAGCAGCCAGGGGATTCTCTCTGAAGCTTTCTTT. The encoded protein is CASSQGILSEAFF. The chain employs TRBV14 and TRBJ1-1; the D is unclear. Germline V lookup: CDR1 SGHDN, CDR2 FVKESK. V was pared by 3 bases and J by 6 bases, with 11 bases between. This CDR3 contains 13 residues. Variable domain in full (rest from reference TRBV14 and TRBJ1-1): EAGVTQFPSHSVIEKGQTVTLRCDPISGHDNLYWYRRVMGKEIKFLLHFVKESKQDESGMPNNRFLAERTGGTYSTLKVQPAELEDSGVYFCASSQGILSEAFFGQGTRLTVV.

This clonotype was detected a few times. The V and J genes are TRBV5-6 and TRBJ2-7; D may be TRBD1 (6 bases). Germline CDR1 is SGHDT and CDR2 is YYEEEE. This CDR3 has 15 residues. Trimming removed 4 bases at V and 1 base at J, with 15 bases between. CDR3 nucleotide sequence: TGTGCCAGCAGCCGTCCCGGGACAAGTTCCTACGAGCAGTACTTC. This codes for CASSRPGTSSYEQYF.

This clonotype was observed many times. The chain links TRBV6-5 to TRBJ1-1; a weak D match, TRBD1 (5 bases). This CDR3 has 15 amino acids. Germline lookup yields CDR1 MNHEY and CDR2 SVGAGI. V shed 2 bases and J shed 2 bases, with 12 bases lying between them. The CDR3 DNA reads TGTGCCAGCAGTTACGGGGGAAACAGAAACACTGAAGCTTTCTTT. As protein: CASSYGGNRNTEAFF.

This clonotype was detected ten times or more. The chain is built from TRBV7-2 and TRBJ2-3, with D uncertain. CDR1 and CDR2 (germline): SGHTA, FQGNSA. The CDR3 spans 14 residues. V was cut by 0 bases and J by 1 base, with 5 bases left in between. CDR3: CASSLAVGTDTQYF. In nucleotides, the CDR3 is TGTGCCAGCAGCTTAGCTGTGGGCACAGATACGCAGTATTTT.

The chain has TRBV5-1 and TRBJ2-2; D perhaps matches TRBD2 (5 bases). Germline CDR1 and CDR2: SGHRS and YFSETQ. This CDR3 is built from 14 residues. With 4 bases removed from V and 8 bases from J, the gap between germline ends came to 15 bases. DNA for the CDR3: TGCGCCAGCAGCCCTGGACGGGAAAGAGGGGAGCTGTTTTTT. This encodes CASSPGRERGELFF. Looking up the rest from reference TRBV5-1 and TRBJ2-2 gives the full variable domain: KAGVTQTPRYLIKTRGQQVTLSCSPISGHRSVSWYQQTPGQGLQFLFEYFSETQRNKGNFPGRFSGRQFSNSRSEMNVSTLELGDSALYLCASSPGRERGELFFGEGSRLTVL.

This clonotype has at least ten counts. J is TRBJ1-6 and V is TRBV9, with TRBD1 identical over 7 bases. The junction had 5 bases not matched to a gene; V was cut back by 0 bases and J by 8 bases. The CDR3 is made up of 15 amino acids. Looked up from germline, CDR1 is SGDLS and CDR2 is YYNGEE. DNA of the CDR3: TGTGCCAGCAGCGTAGTTTCAGGGGGGGATTCACCCCTCCACTTT. Its protein product is CASSVVSGGDSPLHF.

The sample holds many counts of this clonotype. The chain is built from TRBV3-2 and TRBJ2-7; TRBD1, the table's D call, lacks a check against the DNA. TRBV3-2 is classified as a pseudogene. There are 16 residues in the CDR3. CDR3 sequence (DNA): TGTGCCAGCACCAATCGTGGGGGGCGGGCGAGTTACGAGCAGTACTTC. This sequence encodes CASTNRGGRASYEQYF.